This T cell receptor beta chain was sequenced for a study of shared clonotypes between healthy human individuals. Background on the study: Used for every donor were three CD4 naive, three CD4 memory, two CD8 naive and one CD8 memory plate. Findings and limits, study-wide: At large depth, rarefaction still showed sorted-subset sequencing to be incomplete.

To note about this clone: Its antigen remains unidentified.

Naive CD8 cells were CD45RO-negative, positively selected for CCR7, excluding terminally differentiated effector memory CD45RA+ cells. An even split of each subset's genomic DNA across several immunoSEQ plates was performed. The assay was immunoSEQ multiplex PCR, and TCRdb's table has in-frame clones only and misses some. The table records 2 million to 2.5 million clones, about 92% of them present only once. Germline V CDR1 and CDR2: SGDLS, YYNGEE. This CDR3 is 13 amino acids long. The V and J ends lost 0 bases and 8 bases respectively, with 10 bases between them. V is TRBV9 and J is TRBJ2-3; weak D call: TRBD2 (6 bases). This TCR came from a man younger than 35 in good health. Some clones in this sample may be carry-over from other donors' samples. Specimen: naive CD8+ T cells from PBMCs. CDR3 bases: TGTGCCAGCAGCGTAGCTGAGGGAGGTACGCAGTATTTT. Encoded protein: CASSVAEGGTQYF. Using reference TRBV9 and TRBJ2-3 for the parts outside the CDR3, the full variable domain is DSGVTQTPKHLITATGQRVTLRCSPRSGDLSVYWYQQSLDQGLQFLIQYYNGEERAKGNILERFSAQQFPDLHSELNLSSLELGDSALYFCASSVAEGGTQYFGPGTRLTVL.